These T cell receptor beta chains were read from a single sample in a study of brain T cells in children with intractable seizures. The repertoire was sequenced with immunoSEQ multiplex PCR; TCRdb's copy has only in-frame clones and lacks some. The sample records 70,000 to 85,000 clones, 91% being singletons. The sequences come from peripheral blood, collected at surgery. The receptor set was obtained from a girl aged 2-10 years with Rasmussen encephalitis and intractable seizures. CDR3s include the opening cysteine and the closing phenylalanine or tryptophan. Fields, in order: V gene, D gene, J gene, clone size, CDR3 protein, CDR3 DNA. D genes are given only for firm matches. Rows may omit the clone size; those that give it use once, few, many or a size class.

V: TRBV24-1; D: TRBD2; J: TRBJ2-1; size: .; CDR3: CATSDPVGGSFF; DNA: TGTGCCACCAGTGACCCTGTGGGGGGGTCGTTCTTC
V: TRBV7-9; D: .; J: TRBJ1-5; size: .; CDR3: CASSRDGNQPQHF; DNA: TGTGCCAGCAGCCGGGACGGCAATCAGCCCCAGCATTTT
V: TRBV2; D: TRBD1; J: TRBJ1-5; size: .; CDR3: CASSDRANQPQHF; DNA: TGTGCCAGCAGCGACAGGGCAAATCAGCCCCAGCATTTT
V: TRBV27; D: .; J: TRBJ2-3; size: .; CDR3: CASSFVGTDTQYF; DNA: TGTGCCAGCAGTTTCGTGGGGACAGATACGCAGTATTTT
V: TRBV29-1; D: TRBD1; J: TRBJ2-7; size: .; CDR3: CSVETLGTGVSYF; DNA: TGCAGCGTTGAAACCCTCGGGACAGGTGTGTCGTACTTC
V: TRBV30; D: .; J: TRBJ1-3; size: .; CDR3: CALSGSRNTIYF; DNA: TGTGCCTTAAGCGGCAGTAGGAACACCATATATTTT
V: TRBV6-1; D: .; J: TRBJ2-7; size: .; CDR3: CASSEYRVTYEQYF; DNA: TGTGCCAGCAGTGAGTACAGGGTTACCTACGAGCAGTACTTC
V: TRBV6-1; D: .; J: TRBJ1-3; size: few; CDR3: CASSAAGVSAGNTIYF; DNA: TGTGCCAGCAGTGCTGCAGGGGTTTCAGCTGGAAACACCATATATTTT
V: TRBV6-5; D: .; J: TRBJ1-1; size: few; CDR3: CASSPGRVAEAFF; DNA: TGTGCCAGCAGTCCCGGCAGGGTCGCTGAAGCTTTCTTT
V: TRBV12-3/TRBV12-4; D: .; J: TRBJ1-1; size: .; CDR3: CASSLHYTEAFF; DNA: TGTGCCAGCAGTCTCCATTACACTGAAGCTTTCTTT
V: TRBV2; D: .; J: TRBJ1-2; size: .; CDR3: CASRRALYGYTF; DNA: TGTGCCAGCAGACGAGCTCTCTATGGCTACACCTTC
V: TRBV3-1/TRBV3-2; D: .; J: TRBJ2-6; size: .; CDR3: CASSQGVSGANVLTF; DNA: TGTGCCAGCAGCCAGGGGGTCTCTGGGGCCAACGTCCTGACTTTC
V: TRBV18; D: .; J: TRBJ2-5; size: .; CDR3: CASSRSRETQYF; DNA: TGTGCCAGCTCACGTTCCCGGGAGACCCAGTACTTC
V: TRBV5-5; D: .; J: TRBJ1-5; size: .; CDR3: CASSLVEVEPQHF; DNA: TGTGCCAGCAGCTTGGTCGAGGTGGAGCCCCAGCATTTT
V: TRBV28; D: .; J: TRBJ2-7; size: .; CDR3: CASSLTSLVWYDEQYF; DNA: TGTGCCAGCAGTTTAACATCACTAGTCTGGTACGACGAGCAGTACTTC
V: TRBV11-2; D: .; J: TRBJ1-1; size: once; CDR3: CASSYQANTEAFF; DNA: TGTGCCAGCAGCTATCAGGCAAACACTGAAGCTTTCTTT
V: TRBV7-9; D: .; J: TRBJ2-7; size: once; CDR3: CASSLDGSYEQYF; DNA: TGTGCCAGCAGCTTGGACGGTTCCTACGAGCAGTACTTC
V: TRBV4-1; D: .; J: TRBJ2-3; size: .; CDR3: CASSQVGTIEADTQYF; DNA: TGCGCCAGCAGCCAAGTAGGGACCATTGAGGCAGATACGCAGTATTTT
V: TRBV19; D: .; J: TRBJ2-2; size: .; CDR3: CASSRRYTGELFF; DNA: TGTGCCAGTAGTAGGAGGTATACCGGGGAGCTGTTTTTT
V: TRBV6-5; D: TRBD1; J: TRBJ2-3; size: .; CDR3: CASSPRDRRTDTQYF; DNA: TGTGCCAGCAGTCCCAGGGACAGGCGCACAGATACGCAGTATTTT
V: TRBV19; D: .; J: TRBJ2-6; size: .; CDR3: CASRTVNSGANVLTF; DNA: TGTGCCAGTAGGACAGTAAACTCTGGGGCCAACGTCCTGACTTTC
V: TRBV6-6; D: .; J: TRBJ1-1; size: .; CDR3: CASRGWIVRKNTEAFF; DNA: TGTGCCAGCAGGGGTTGGATTGTCAGAAAAAACACTGAAGCTTTCTTT
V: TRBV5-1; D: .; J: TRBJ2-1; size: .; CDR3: CASSPPQPSYNEQFF; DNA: TGCGCCAGCAGCCCGCCCCAGCCCTCCTACAATGAGCAGTTCTTC
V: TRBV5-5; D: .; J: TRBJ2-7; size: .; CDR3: CASSADTGIYEQYF; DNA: TGTGCCAGCAGCGCCGACACAGGGATCTACGAGCAGTACTTC
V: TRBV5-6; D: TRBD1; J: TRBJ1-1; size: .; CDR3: CASSVGQRTEAFF; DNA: TGTGCCAGCAGCGTGGGACAGCGCACTGAAGCTTTCTTT
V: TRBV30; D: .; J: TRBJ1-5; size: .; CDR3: CAWSVPGQGGPQHF; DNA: TGTGCCTGGAGTGTGCCAGGGCAAGGTGGGCCCCAGCATTTT
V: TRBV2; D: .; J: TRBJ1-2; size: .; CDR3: CASTSAWAIENGYTF; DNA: TGTGCCAGCACTTCGGCATGGGCGATTGAGAATGGCTACACCTTC
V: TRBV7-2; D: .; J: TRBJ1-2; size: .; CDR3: CASSLTGGRTDTF; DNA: TGTGCCAGCAGCTTAACGGGGGGCAGGACAGACACCTTC
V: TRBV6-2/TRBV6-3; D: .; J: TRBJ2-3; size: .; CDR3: CASSQGESLTTDTQYF; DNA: TGTGCCAGCAGCCAGGGCGAATCCCTAACAACAGATACGCAGTATTTT
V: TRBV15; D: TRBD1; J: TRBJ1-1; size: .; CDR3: CATSKGDSTMKAFF; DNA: TGTGCCACCAGCAAGGGGGACAGCACTATGAAAGCTTTCTTT
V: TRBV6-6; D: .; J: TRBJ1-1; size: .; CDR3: CATTRADTEAFF; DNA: TGTGCCACTACGAGGGCGGACACTGAAGCTTTCTTT
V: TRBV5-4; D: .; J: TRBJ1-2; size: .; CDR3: CASSLDSRNYGYTF; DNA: TGTGCCAGCAGCTTGGATAGCAGGAATTATGGCTACACCTTC
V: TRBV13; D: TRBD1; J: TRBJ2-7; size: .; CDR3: CASSPATGGYDEQYF; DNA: TGTGCCAGCAGCCCAGCGACAGGGGGATATGACGAGCAGTACTTC
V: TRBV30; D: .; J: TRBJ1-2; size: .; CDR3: CAWRQGGYTF; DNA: TGTGCCTGGAGGCAGGGGGGCTACACCTTC
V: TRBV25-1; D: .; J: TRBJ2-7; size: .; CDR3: CASSDRRGGGSSYEQYF; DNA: TGTGCCAGCAGTGACCGGAGGGGCGGTGGGAGCTCCTACGAGCAGTACTTC
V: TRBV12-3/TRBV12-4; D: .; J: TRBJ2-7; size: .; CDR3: CASSRGRLGQYF; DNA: TGTGCCAGCAGTCGCGGACGGTTGGGTCAGTACTTC
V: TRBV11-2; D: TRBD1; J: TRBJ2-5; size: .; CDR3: CASRQGETQYF; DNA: TGTGCCAGCAGACAGGGGGAGACCCAGTACTTC
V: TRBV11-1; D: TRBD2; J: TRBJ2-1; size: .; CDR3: CASSSAGTSGNNEQFF; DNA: TGTGCCAGCAGCTCAGCGGGGACTAGCGGAAACAATGAGCAGTTCTTC
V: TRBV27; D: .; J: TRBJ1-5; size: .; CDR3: CASSFSNQPQHF; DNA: TGTGCCAGCAGTTTCAGCAATCAGCCCCAGCATTTT
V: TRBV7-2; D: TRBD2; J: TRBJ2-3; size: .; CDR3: CASSFAGLAGSTDTQYF; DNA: TGTGCCAGCAGCTTCGCCGGACTAGCGGGGAGCACAGATACGCAGTATTTT
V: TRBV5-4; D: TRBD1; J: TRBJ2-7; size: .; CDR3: CASSSGQGNEQYF; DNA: TGTGCCAGCAGCTCGGGACAGGGGAACGAGCAGTACTTC
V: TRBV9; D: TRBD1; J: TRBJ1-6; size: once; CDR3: CASSMDGTGYNSPLHF; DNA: TGTGCCAGCAGTATGGATGGGACAGGCTATAATTCACCCCTCCACTTT
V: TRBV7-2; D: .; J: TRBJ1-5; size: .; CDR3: CASSLGGRGARSQPQHF; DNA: TGTGCCAGCAGCTTAGGGGGCCGGGGGGCGCGAAGTCAGCCCCAGCATTTT
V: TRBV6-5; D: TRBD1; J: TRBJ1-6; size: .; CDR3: CASRRQGTSTSPLHF; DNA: TGTGCCAGCAGACGACAGGGAACTTCAACTTCACCCCTCCACTTT
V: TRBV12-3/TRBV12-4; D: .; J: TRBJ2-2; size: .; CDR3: CASSFSGGELFF; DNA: TGTGCCAGCAGTTTCTCGGGAGGGGAGCTGTTTTTT